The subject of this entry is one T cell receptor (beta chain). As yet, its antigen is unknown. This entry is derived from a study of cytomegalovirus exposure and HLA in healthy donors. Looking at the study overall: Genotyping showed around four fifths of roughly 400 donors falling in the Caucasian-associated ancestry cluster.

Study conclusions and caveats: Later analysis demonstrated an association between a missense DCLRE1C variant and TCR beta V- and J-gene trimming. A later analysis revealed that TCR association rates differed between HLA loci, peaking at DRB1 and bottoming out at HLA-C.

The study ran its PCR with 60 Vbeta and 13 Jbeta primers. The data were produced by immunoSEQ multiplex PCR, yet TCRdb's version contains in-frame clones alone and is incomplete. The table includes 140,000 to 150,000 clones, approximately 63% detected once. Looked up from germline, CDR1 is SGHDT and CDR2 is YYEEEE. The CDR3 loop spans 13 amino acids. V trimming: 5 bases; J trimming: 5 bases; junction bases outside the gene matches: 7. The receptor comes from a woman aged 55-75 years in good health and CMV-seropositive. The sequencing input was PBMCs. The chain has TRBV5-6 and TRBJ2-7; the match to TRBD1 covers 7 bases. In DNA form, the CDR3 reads TGTGCCAGCAGTCGGGACAGAGGGAACGAGCAGTACTTC. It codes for CASSRDRGNEQYF.